The 28 T cell receptor beta chains below all came from one sample that was sequenced in a study of regulatory T cells in long-lasting Graves disease. For TCR beta, libraries came from iRepertoire HTBI primers and Arm-PCR of CDR3 regions. TCRdb reprocessed the multiplex PCR reads via MiXCR and lists one record per CDR3 protein. The sample yields 380,000 or so distinct CDR3 sequences, around 15% seen once. Specified time point: newly diagnosed GD, antithyroid drugs for less than 3 months. PBMC-extracted RNA yielded the TCR library. This same sample was also part of a study on T cells in Graves' hyperthyroidism and ophthalmopathy.

Sample: peripheral blood mononuclear cells (PBMCs), taken at new diagnosis, from a patient treated with antithyroid drugs. All receptors derive from a woman younger than 30 with Graves disease.

This clonotype has more than one count but fewer than ten. J is TRBJ2-2 and V is TRBV5-1, with TRBD1 as a possible D gene (5 bases). CDR1 is SGHRS and CDR2 is YFSETQ in the germline V gene. This CDR3 contains 16 residues. Deletions cut 4 bases from V and 0 bases from J, with 13 bases between. CDR3 protein: CASSPVDIANTGELFF. The CDR3 region has the DNA TGCGCCAGCAGCCCAGTGGACATCGCGAACACCGGGGAGCTGTTTTTT.

In this sample, this clonotype turned up many times. Germline is not matched at one junction end, which may reflect a read error. This chain uses TRBV7-7 with TRBJ2-2; no reliable D call. Germline V gene sequence: CDR1 SSHAT, CDR2 FNYEAQ (reference sequence). The CDR3 contains 14 residues. The CDR3 bases are TGTGCTAGCAGCTTAAACTCCGGCACCGGGGAGCTGTTTTTT. Amino acid sequence: CASSLNSGTGELFF.

There are many counts of this clonotype. The chain couples TRBV10-3 to TRBJ1-5; 7 nucleotides align to TRBD1. This CDR3 contains 14 residues. The germline V gene has CDR1 ENHRY and CDR2 SYGVKD. The V and J ends lost 5 bases and 6 bases, in that order; junction bases with no gene match: 7. The CDR3 here is CAISMTGQGQPQHF. The CDR3 DNA reads TGTGCCATCAGTATGACAGGGCAAGGTCAGCCCCAGCATTTT.

CDR3 region: CASSIAPLHEQFF. In DNA form, the CDR3 reads TGTGCCAGTAGTATAGCCCCCCTACATGAGCAGTTCTTC. The chain carries TRBV19 and TRBJ2-1; D gene ambiguous. This CDR3 comprises 13 residues. The V end lost 1 base, the J end lost 8 bases, and 9 bases lay between the germline ends. The V gene's germline CDR1 is LNHDA and CDR2 SQIVND (reference sequence).

The V and J genes are TRBV28 and TRBJ1-5; D possibly corresponds to TRBD1 (6 bases). Germline CDR1 reads MDHEN; CDR2 reads SYDVKM. The CDR3 extends over 14 amino acids. Trimming left V 4 bases short and J 3 bases short, with 10 bases between. Here the CDR3 DNA reads TGTGCCAGCAGTTCAAGGGGGGACAATCAGCCCCAGCATTTT. It encodes CASSSRGDNQPQHF.

This clonotype was seen at least ten times. The chain uses TRBV12-3 or TRBV12-4 and TRBJ2-5, with 9 positions matching TRBD1. The CDR3 is 14 amino acids. The junction had 7 bases not matched to a gene; V was cut back by 7 bases and J by 4 bases. The CDR3 nucleotides read TGTGCCAGCACTCGGGACAGGGTGACAGAGACCCAGTACTTC. It translates to CASTRDRVTETQYF.

This clonotype was counted ten times or more. The chain combines TRBV29-1 with TRBJ2-7, with 9 nucleotides matching TRBD1. The V segment lost 6 bases and the J segment 3 bases; nucleotides outside the gene matches: 9. Germline loops: CDR1 SQVTM, CDR2 ANQGSEA. The CDR3 contains 14 residues. As DNA, the CDR3 is TGCAGCGTCGCATTAGGGACAGGGAACTACGAGCAGTACTTC. It encodes CSVALGTGNYEQYF.

This clonotype was seen many times. The V gene is TRBV27, the J gene TRBJ2-3; 11 positions match TRBD2. The CDR3 contains 16 residues. The germline gives CDR1 MNHEY, CDR2 SMNVEV (reference sequence). Germline trimming cut 6 bases from V and 5 bases from J; bases unmatched to any gene: 10. CDR3 loop: CASSSSGRAVVDTQYF. DNA for the CDR3: TGTGCCAGCAGCAGTAGCGGGAGGGCCGTTGTAGATACGCAGTATTTT.

This clonotype has ten or more counts. This rearrangement joins TRBV7-9 to TRBJ2-1; TRBD1 is a possible D gene (6 bases). Trimming cost V 2 bases and J 8 bases, with 16 bases left between them. Germline loops: CDR1 SEHNR, CDR2 FQNEAQ (reference sequence). This CDR3 is 15 amino acids long. CDR3 sequence: CASSLTGTNSHEQFF. The CDR3 DNA sequence: TGTGCCAGCAGCTTAACCGGGACAAACTCCCATGAGCAGTTCTTC. Variable domain in full (rest from reference TRBV7-9 and TRBJ2-1): DTGVSQNPRHKITKRGQNVTFRCDPISEHNRLYWYRQTLGQGPEFLTYFQNEAQLEKSRLLSDRFSAERPKGSFSTLEIQRTEQGDSAMYLCASSLTGTNSHEQFFGPGTRLTVL.

V and J are TRBV5-1 and TRBJ1-3, with TRBD1 as a possible D gene (5 bases). The germline CDR1 and CDR2 sequences are SGHRS and YFSETQ. V lost 0 bases to trimming and J lost 4 bases, with 14 bases between them. This CDR3 has 16 residues. DNA for the CDR3: TGCGCCAGCAGCTTGGCCGGGGCAATGGGGGGAAACACCATATATTTT. It is translated as CASSLAGAMGGNTIYF.

This clonotype was seen ten or more times. This chain joins TRBV2 and TRBJ2-3; possible D gene TRBD1, 7 bases. Germline V lookup: CDR1 SNHLY, CDR2 FYNNEI. V was pared by 8 bases and J by 0 bases, with 18 bases between. The CDR3 covers 16 residues. The CDR3 DNA follows: TGTGCCAGCGAACCTTCAGGGGGGTCTAGCACAGATACGCAGTATTTT. Its translation is CASEPSGGSSTDTQYF.

This clonotype was observed a few times. This chain uses TRBV19 with TRBJ2-2; D is uncertain. V was shortened by 0 bases and J by 3 bases, with 5 bases between the two germline ends. Germline V gene data show CDR1 as LNHDA and CDR2 as SQIVND (reference sequence). The CDR3 has 14 amino acids. In DNA form, the CDR3 reads TGTGCCAGTAGTATAGATCAGGACACCGGGGAGCTGTTTTTT. Translated, it gives CASSIDQDTGELFF. The entire variable domain, with the rest obtained from reference TRBV19 and TRBJ2-2, is as follows: DGGITQSPKYLFRKEGQNVTLSCEQNLNHDAMYWYRQDPGQGLRLIYYSQIVNDFQKGDIAEGYSVSREKKESFPLTVTSAQKNPTAFYLCASSIDQDTGELFFGEGSRLTVL.

The table lists this clonotype with many counts. The chain carries TRBV12-3 or TRBV12-4 and TRBJ2-3, with 7 bases matching TRBD2. V was pared by 3 bases and J by 5 bases, with 5 bases of the junction left unmatched. The length of the CDR3 is 14 residues. In nucleotides, the CDR3 is TGTGCCAGCAGTTTGTTGGTAGCGGGAGATACGCAGTATTTT. This translates into CASSLLVAGDTQYF.

This clonotype was observed a handful of times. A much larger clone differs by one base, so this may be a read error. The chain has TRBV2 and TRBJ2-7; 9 positions match TRBD2. Germline lookup yields CDR1 SNHLY and CDR2 FYNNEI. This CDR3 contains 14 residues. CDR3 sequence: CVSTPGLARSEQYF. CDR3 DNA: TGTGTCAGCACCCCGGGACTAGCCAGGTCCGAGCAGTACTTC. Full variable domain (outside the CDR3, taken from reference TRBV2 and TRBJ2-7): EPEVTQTPSHQVTQMGQEVILRCVPISNHLYFYWYRQILGQKVEFLVSFYNNEISEKSEIFDDQFSVERPDGSNFTLKIRSTKLEDSAMYFCVSTPGLARSEQYFGPGTRLTVT.

In the case of this clonotype: Likely a read error: the CDR3 ends without its conserved phenylalanine or tryptophan. The chain uses TRBV6-1 and TRBJ2-2; D may be TRBD1 (6 bases). V lost 8 bases and J 4 bases, leaving 11 bases between the germline ends. Germline CDR1 is MNHNS and CDR2 is SASEGT. The CDR3 is 13 amino acids. CDR3 loop: CASGRGVTGELFS. In DNA, the CDR3 is TGTGCCAGCGGCAGGGGCGTCACCGGGGAGCTGTTTTCT.

The rearrangement uses TRBV7-9 and TRBJ2-1; TRBD2 agrees at 11 bases. The CDR3 has 16 amino acids. Looked up from germline, CDR1 is SEHNR and CDR2 is FQNEAQ (reference sequence). V trimming: 1 base; J trimming: 5 bases; junction bases outside the gene matches: 4. The CDR3 DNA reads as TGTGCCAGCAGCTTAGGTGGGACTAGCGGAAACAATGAGCAGTTCTTC. Its translation: CASSLGGTSGNNEQFF.

The chain links TRBV7-9 to TRBJ1-1, with 7 bases that match TRBD1. This CDR3 spans 13 amino acids. Germline loops: CDR1 SEHNR, CDR2 FQNEAQ (reference sequence). Trimming removed 7 bases from V and 4 bases from J; junction bases left unmatched: 6. The CDR3 bases are TGTGCCAGCACCGACAGGGCAGGCACTGAAGCTTTCTTT. Its protein product is CASTDRAGTEAFF. Using reference TRBV7-9 and TRBJ1-1 for the parts outside the CDR3, the full variable domain is DTGVSQNPRHKITKRGQNVTFRCDPISEHNRLYWYRQTLGQGPEFLTYFQNEAQLEKSRLLSDRFSAERPKGSFSTLEIQRTEQGDSAMYLCASTDRAGTEAFFGQGTRLTVV.

This clonotype has at least ten counts. This CDR3 reads CASSSPLAGGETQYF. As DNA, the CDR3 is TGTGCCAGCAGTTCTCCCCTAGCGGGGGGAGAGACCCAGTACTTC. The rearrangement joins TRBV28 to TRBJ2-5; 11 bases are a match to TRBD2. J lost 4 bases, V lost 4 bases, and 5 bases had no gene match. Germline-derived CDR1 and CDR2 are MDHEN and SYDVKM. This CDR3 contains 15 residues.

A word on this clonotype: This clone may be a read error of a much larger clone one base away. J is TRBJ2-3 and V is TRBV12-3 or TRBV12-4, with 13 bases matching TRBD2. Losses at the gene ends were 6 bases for V and 5 bases for J; bases not matched to a gene: 11. The CDR3 has 17 amino acids. In DNA form, the CDR3 reads TGTGCCAGCAGATCGAGGACGGGACTAGCGGGGAAAGATACGCAGTATTTT. Its protein is CASRSRTGLAGKDTQYF.

The chain has TRBV25-1 and TRBJ1-4; D is possibly TRBD1 (5 bases). V shed 6 bases and J shed 0 bases, with 20 bases lying between them. This CDR3 is built from 18 residues. Germline assignment: CDR1 MGHDK and CDR2 SYGVNS. CDR3 sequence (DNA): TGTGCCAGCAGCCAAGGGTCAGGGCTGATCCCAACTAATGAAAAACTGTTTTTT. Protein product: CASSQGSGLIPTNEKLFF.

The V gene is TRBV30, the J gene TRBJ2-5, with 9 bases that match TRBD1. J was trimmed by 4 bases and V by 2 bases; bases with no gene match: 11. The CDR3 has 16 residues. Germline-derived CDR1 and CDR2 are GTSNPN and SVGIG (reference sequence). The CDR3 here is CAWSTGTGPGGETQYF. The CDR3 region has the DNA TGTGCCTGGAGTACCGGGACAGGGCCGGGAGGAGAGACCCAGTACTTC.

The chain has TRBV12-3 or TRBV12-4 and TRBJ1-1; no definite D call. CDR3 size: 14 residues. V was clipped by 1 base and J by 4 bases, with 10 bases between them. In DNA, the CDR3 is TGTGCCAGCAGTTTAGACGGATTTGGCACTGAAGCTTTCTTT. Its protein is CASSLDGFGTEAFF.

This clonotype has just a few counts. The chain couples TRBV5-4 to TRBJ2-1; D gene uncertain. The germline gives CDR1 SGHNT, CDR2 YYREEE (reference sequence). The ends were cut back, 4 bases at V and 4 bases at J, with 6 bases in the middle. CDR3 length equals 12 residues. This CDR3 is CASSATYNEQFF. The CDR3 DNA is TGTGCCAGCAGCGCAACTTACAATGAGCAGTTCTTC. The variable domain in full, completed from reference TRBV5-4 and TRBJ2-1, reads ETGVTQSPTHLIKTRGQQVTLRCSSQSGHNTVSWYQQALGQGPQFIFQYYREEENGRGNFPPRFSGLQFPNYSSELNVNALELDDSALYLCASSATYNEQFFGPGTRLTVL.

This clonotype was counted ten times or more. V usage is TRBV3-1 and J usage is TRBJ2-1; D is ambiguous. The CDR3 is made up of 15 amino acids. V gave up 1 base and J gave up 9 bases, with 16 bases separating them. Per the germline V gene, CDR1 is LGHDT and CDR2 is YNNKEL (reference sequence). The CDR3 DNA is TGTGCCAGCAGCCAAGTTGTAGGGATAAGAGGTGAGCAGTTCTTC. It encodes CASSQVVGIRGEQFF.

In this sample, this clonotype turned up a few times. The CDR3 nucleotides read TGTGCCAGCAGTGAAGGACTAGCGGGAGGTTCAGATACGCAGTATTTT. Its translation is CASSEGLAGGSDTQYF. The rearrangement joins TRBV6-4 to TRBJ2-3; the match to TRBD2 covers 14 bases. After removal of 3 bases from V and 4 bases from J, the junction contained 3 bases not matched to a gene. Per germline, CDR1 MRHNA and CDR2 SNTAGT. This CDR3 is 16 amino acids long.

CDR3 region: CASSSREVDTQYF. CDR3 in DNA: TGCGCCAGCAGCAGCCGTGAGGTAGATACGCAGTATTTT. V is TRBV4-1 and J is TRBJ2-3; no reliable D call. This CDR3 is 13 amino acids long. The V end lost 5 bases, the J end lost 5 bases, and 11 bases lay between the germline ends. CDR1 MGHRA and CDR2 YSYEKL come from the germline V gene.

This clonotype was seen a handful of times. This chain links TRBV5-1 with TRBJ1-5, with D possibly TRBD1 on 5 matching bases. This CDR3 contains 14 residues. Germline CDR1 is SGHRS and CDR2 is YFSETQ. Trimming pared 4 bases from V and 6 bases from J, leaving 14 bases between. The CDR3 sequence: CASSKGTAAQPQHF. Here the CDR3 DNA reads TGCGCCAGCAGCAAAGGGACGGCCGCTCAGCCCCAGCATTTT.

This clonotype was observed at least ten times. This chain links TRBV14 with TRBJ2-7; 7 bases line up with TRBD2. Per the germline V gene, CDR1 is SGHDN and CDR2 is FVKESK. J was trimmed by 7 bases and V by 0 bases; bases with no gene match: 3. The CDR3 is 13 residues long. CDR3 protein: CASSQDIGGEQYF. CDR3 bases: TGTGCCAGCAGCCAAGATATCGGGGGGGAGCAGTACTTC.